The clone carrying this T cell receptor (beta chain) has more than one count but fewer than ten. Antigen specificity is unknown. The record originates from a study of cytomegalovirus exposure and HLA in healthy donors. Study-level points and caveats: CMV antigen specificity of three CMV-associated chains was confirmed in vitro. CMV serostatus alone was available as immune exposure information.

Primers included in the PCR were 60 Vbeta and 13 Jbeta primers. TCRdb's table, derived via immunoSEQ multiplex PCR, lists solely in-frame clones and lacks some. Found here are approximately 120,000 clones, roughly a sixth of them singletons; the top ten hold approximately 2.6%. Germline V gene data show CDR1 as SGHDT and CDR2 as YYEEEE. The CDR3 runs 16 residues. Trimming at V came to 2 bases and at J to 4 bases, leaving 9 bases not matched to a gene. Sequencing was performed on PBMCs. The sequence derives from a female donor in good health and CMV-seropositive. This sequence joins TRBV5-6 and TRBJ1-1; 9 nucleotides line up with TRBD1. CDR3 residues: CASSLTPGQGSTEAFF. The CDR3 DNA follows: TGTGCCAGCAGCTTAACACCGGGACAGGGAAGCACTGAAGCTTTCTTT.